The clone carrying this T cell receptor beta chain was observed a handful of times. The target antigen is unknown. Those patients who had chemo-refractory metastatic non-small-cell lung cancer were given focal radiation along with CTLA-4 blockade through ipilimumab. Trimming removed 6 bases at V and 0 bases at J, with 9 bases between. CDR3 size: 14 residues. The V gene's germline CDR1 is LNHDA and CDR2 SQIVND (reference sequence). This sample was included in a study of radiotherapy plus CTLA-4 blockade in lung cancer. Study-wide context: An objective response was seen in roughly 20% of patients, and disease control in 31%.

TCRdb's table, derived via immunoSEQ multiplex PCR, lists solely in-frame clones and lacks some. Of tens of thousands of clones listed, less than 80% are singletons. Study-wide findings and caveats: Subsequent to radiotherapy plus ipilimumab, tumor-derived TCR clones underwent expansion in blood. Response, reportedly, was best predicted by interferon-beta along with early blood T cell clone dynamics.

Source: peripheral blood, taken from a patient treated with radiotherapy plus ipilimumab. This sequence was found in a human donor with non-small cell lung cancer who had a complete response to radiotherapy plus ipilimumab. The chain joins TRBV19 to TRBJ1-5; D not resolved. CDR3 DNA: TGTGCCAGTAGGGGCAGGAATAGCAATCAGCCCCAGCATTTT. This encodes CASRGRNSNQPQHF.